A selection of T cell receptor beta chains follows, all from one sample in a study of T cells after yellow fever vaccination. Each CDR3 protein gets one entry after TCRdb re-called the 5' RACE reads with MiXCR. This sample has about 350,000 distinct CDR3 sequences, with about an eighth found just once. This specimen consisted of CD4+ T cells sorted from PBMCs, obtained 15 days after the yellow fever booster vaccination. These TCRs come from a man aged 18 to 30 who received the YFV17D yellow fever vaccine. Each CDR3 is given with its conserved first and last residue. Fields, in order: J gene, clone size, V gene, D gene, CDR3 DNA, CDR3 protein. The D gene is left open where the match is weak. Rows give clone size only sometimes, using once, few, many, or a class for an expanded clone.

J: TRBJ1-1
size: NA
V: TRBV19
D: NA
DNA: TGTGCCACCCGATTTGCGAATCGGGCTGAAGCTTTCTTT
CDR3: CATRFANRAEAFF

J: TRBJ2-6
size: NA
V: TRBV20-1
D: NA
DNA: TGCAGTGCTAGATCGGACAACTCTGGGGCCAACGTCCTGACTTTC
CDR3: CSARSDNSGANVLTF

J: TRBJ1-1
size: many
V: TRBV7-9
D: NA
DNA: TGTGCCAGCAGCTTAGACCCCGGCACTGAAGCTTTCTTT
CDR3: CASSLDPGTEAFF

J: TRBJ1-6
size: NA
V: TRBV20-1
D: TRBD1
DNA: TGCAGTGCTAGCCCGGGACAGGGGCCCCTCCACTTT
CDR3: CSASPGQGPLHF

J: TRBJ2-6
size: many
V: TRBV10-3
D: TRBD1
DNA: TGTGCCATCAAAGAAAGGACAGGAAACTCTGGGGCCAACGTCCTGACTTTC
CDR3: CAIKERTGNSGANVLTF

J: TRBJ1-6
size: many
V: TRBV14
D: TRBD1
DNA: TGTGCCAGCAGCCAAGTAACAGGGGGTAATTCACCCCTCCACTTT
CDR3: CASSQVTGGNSPLHF

J: TRBJ1-1
size: few
V: TRBV3-1
D: NA
DNA: TGTGCCAGCAGCCCTGTCGGCGTCCCTCCTGAAGCTTTCTTT
CDR3: CASSPVGVPPEAFF

J: TRBJ2-5
size: few
V: TRBV3-1
D: NA
DNA: TGTGCCAGCAGCCGTACGGTGGAGACCCAGTACTTC
CDR3: CASSRTVETQYF

J: TRBJ2-1
size: few
V: TRBV6-5
D: NA
DNA: TGTGCCAGCGGTCGGGACGCTTCCTACAATGAGCAGTTCTTC
CDR3: CASGRDASYNEQFF

J: TRBJ2-3
size: few
V: TRBV7-3
D: NA
DNA: TGTGCCAGCAGCCCCTACCGGGAAGAATCGGGAGATACGCAGTATTTT
CDR3: CASSPYREESGDTQYF

J: TRBJ1-1
size: NA
V: TRBV20-1
D: NA
DNA: TGCAGTGCTAGCGCCGCGAACGCTGAAGCTTTCTTT
CDR3: CSASAANAEAFF

J: TRBJ2-7
size: NA
V: TRBV5-1
D: NA
DNA: TGCGCCAGCAGCTCCGGGGGGACAGGATTCGACGAGCAGTACTTC
CDR3: CASSSGGTGFDEQYF

J: TRBJ2-2
size: many
V: TRBV5-1
D: NA
DNA: TGCGCCAGCAGCCTGGGTAATGACGGGGAGCTGTTTTTT
CDR3: CASSLGNDGELFF

J: TRBJ1-4
size: NA
V: TRBV7-2
D: NA
DNA: TGTGCCAGCACCCAATGGAGGGGGGCTGAAAAACTGTTTTTT
CDR3: CASTQWRGAEKLFF

J: TRBJ1-5
size: NA
V: TRBV20-1
D: NA
DNA: TGCAGTGCTAGAGACCAGGGGATGGCGAATCAGCCCCAGCATTTT
CDR3: CSARDQGMANQPQHF

J: TRBJ2-7
size: many
V: TRBV29-1
D: NA
DNA: TGCAGCGTCGTTTGGGACTACGAGCAGTACTTC
CDR3: CSVVWDYEQYF

J: TRBJ1-5
size: NA
V: TRBV23-1
D: NA
DNA: TGCGCCAGCAGTCAATCTAACAGGTCCCAAACCCGCAATCAGCCCCAGCATTTT
CDR3: CASSQSNRSQTRNQPQHF

J: TRBJ2-1
size: few
V: TRBV14
D: NA
DNA: TGTGCCAGCAGCCAAGACTTACCCAGGGTGGGTGAGCAGTTCTTC
CDR3: CASSQDLPRVGEQFF

J: TRBJ2-4
size: many
V: TRBV4-2
D: TRBD1
DNA: TGTGCCAGCAGCCGGCGGGACAGGGGATATGAAAACATTCAGTACTTC
CDR3: CASSRRDRGYENIQYF

J: TRBJ2-2
size: NA
V: TRBV27
D: TRBD2
DNA: TGTGCCAGCAGTCAACTAGCGGGGGTCTCGAACACCGGGGAGCTGTTTTTT
CDR3: CASSQLAGVSNTGELFF

J: TRBJ1-1
size: many
V: TRBV7-9
D: NA
DNA: TGTGCCAGCAGCTCAGAATCGCTTACAGAGAACACTGAAGCTTTCTTT
CDR3: CASSSESLTENTEAFF

J: TRBJ1-2
size: many
V: TRBV7-2
D: TRBD1
DNA: TGTGCCAGCAGCTGGCCGCCGGGACAGGGCCGCGGCTACACCTTC
CDR3: CASSWPPGQGRGYTF

J: TRBJ2-6
size: few
V: TRBV4-3
D: NA
DNA: TGCGCCAGCACCCCCGACCAGATGATCTCTGGGGCCAACGTCCTGACTTTC
CDR3: CASTPDQMISGANVLTF

J: TRBJ2-5
size: many
V: TRBV4-3
D: NA
DNA: TGCGCCAGCAGCCATCATGCGGGCATCCGAGAGACCCAGTACTTC
CDR3: CASSHHAGIRETQYF

J: TRBJ1-2
size: NA
V: TRBV12-3/TRBV12-4
D: NA
DNA: TGTGCCAGCAGTCCCCTAGGACATAAGGATGGCTACACCTTC
CDR3: CASSPLGHKDGYTF

J: TRBJ2-1
size: many
V: TRBV5-1
D: NA
DNA: TGCGCCAGCAGCTTGGACCTCTACAATGAGCAGTTCTTC
CDR3: CASSLDLYNEQFF

J: TRBJ1-2
size: many
V: TRBV4-1
D: NA
DNA: TGCGCCAGCAGCCAAGATCACCGGGGGCCTTACTATGGCTACACCTTC
CDR3: CASSQDHRGPYYGYTF

J: TRBJ1-2
size: few
V: TRBV20-1
D: NA
DNA: TGCAGTGCTAGGGGGACTAACTATGGCTACACCTTC
CDR3: CSARGTNYGYTF

J: TRBJ1-1
size: few
V: TRBV5-1
D: TRBD1
DNA: TGCGCCAGCAGCTCGGACAGGGCTTATGAAGCTTTCTTT
CDR3: CASSSDRAYEAFF

J: TRBJ1-5
size: many
V: TRBV15
D: NA
DNA: TGTGCCACCAGCAGAGCGGGCGGCCAGCCCCAGCATTTT
CDR3: CATSRAGGQPQHF

J: TRBJ1-1
size: few
V: TRBV10-3
D: NA
DNA: TGTGCCATCAGTGAGTCGCTCGGGGGCTCTGTTTACACTGAAGCTTTCTTT
CDR3: CAISESLGGSVYTEAFF

J: TRBJ1-5
size: NA
V: TRBV30
D: NA
DNA: TGTGCCTGGAGTATACAGGGCAATCAGCCCCAGCATTTT
CDR3: CAWSIQGNQPQHF

J: TRBJ1-5
size: NA
V: TRBV21-1
D: NA
DNA: TGTGCCAGCAGCAAAGGAGGACAGGGAGGACCGCGGGGCAATCAGCCCCAGCATTTT
CDR3: CASSKGGQGGPRGNQPQHF

J: TRBJ1-2
size: NA
V: TRBV5-1
D: TRBD1
DNA: TGCGCCAGCAGCTTGGCCGGGGACAGGGAAGGTGGCTACACCTTC
CDR3: CASSLAGDREGGYTF

J: TRBJ1-1
size: few
V: TRBV5-1
D: NA
DNA: TGCGCCAGCAGACGGGACTTAGGGACGAAAGCTTTCTTT
CDR3: CASRRDLGTKAFF

J: TRBJ2-3
size: NA
V: TRBV4-2
D: NA
DNA: TGTGCCAGCAGTGGCAGGGCAGATACGCAGTATTTT
CDR3: CASSGRADTQYF

J: TRBJ1-2
size: NA
V: TRBV7-2
D: NA
DNA: TGTGCCAGCAGCTTATATATTACAACACCTCGCGGCTACACCTTC
CDR3: CASSLYITTPRGYTF

J: TRBJ2-1
size: NA
V: TRBV7-6
D: NA
DNA: TGTGCCAGCAGCTTAGCGGTAGGCGGGGTCGACAATGAGCAGTTCTTC
CDR3: CASSLAVGGVDNEQFF

J: TRBJ2-1
size: NA
V: TRBV11-3
D: NA
DNA: TGTGCCAGCAGCGCGCGGACTGGGGCCAATGAGCAGTTCTTC
CDR3: CASSARTGANEQFF

J: TRBJ2-2
size: few
V: TRBV3-1
D: NA
DNA: TGTGCCAGCAGCCAAGATCCCTACACCGGGGAGCTGTTTTTT
CDR3: CASSQDPYTGELFF

J: TRBJ1-2
size: few
V: TRBV2
D: NA
DNA: TGTGCCAGCAGAGAAACGGGTGATGGCTACACCTTC
CDR3: CASRETGDGYTF

J: TRBJ2-5
size: few
V: TRBV5-4
D: NA
DNA: TGTGCCAGCAGCTTGGCGGTGACCCAAGAGACCCAGTACTTC
CDR3: CASSLAVTQETQYF

J: TRBJ1-5
size: few
V: TRBV18
D: TRBD1
DNA: TGTGCCAGCTCCTTGACAGGGGCAGGGCAGCCCCAGCATTTT
CDR3: CASSLTGAGQPQHF

J: TRBJ2-2
size: many
V: TRBV4-2
D: TRBD1
DNA: TGTGCCAGCAGTAGACGGCAGGGGGCGAGTATCGGGGAGCTGTTTTTT
CDR3: CASSRRQGASIGELFF

J: TRBJ1-2
size: few
V: TRBV6-5
D: TRBD1
DNA: TGTGCCAGCAGACAGACAGGGCTTGACTATGGCTACACCTTC
CDR3: CASRQTGLDYGYTF

J: TRBJ2-5
size: medium-sized
V: TRBV20-1
D: NA
DNA: TGCAGTGCTAGGTCCGGGAGTCCACAAGAGACCCAGTACTTC
CDR3: CSARSGSPQETQYF

J: TRBJ1-2
size: NA
V: TRBV12-3/TRBV12-4
D: NA
DNA: TGTGCCAGCAGTCCCCAGGGGCATGGCTACACCTTC
CDR3: CASSPQGHGYTF

J: TRBJ2-7
size: NA
V: TRBV4-3
D: NA
DNA: TGCGCCAGCAGCCAATCCGCCGCGGGGGCCAGCTACGAGCAGTACTTC
CDR3: CASSQSAAGASYEQYF

J: TRBJ2-3
size: few
V: TRBV20-1
D: NA
DNA: TGCAGTGGCAGCCCAGGCACAGATACGCAGTATTTT
CDR3: CSGSPGTDTQYF

J: TRBJ1-6
size: few
V: TRBV4-3
D: NA
DNA: TGCGCCAGCACTCTGGGGGTACAGAATTCACCCCTCCACTTT
CDR3: CASTLGVQNSPLHF

J: TRBJ1-1
size: NA
V: TRBV6-2/TRBV6-3
D: NA
DNA: TGTGCCACCCACTCTGGGGGGGCGCAAGGGGGTGAAGCTTTCTTT
CDR3: CATHSGGAQGGEAFF

J: TRBJ1-5
size: NA
V: TRBV9
D: NA
DNA: TGTGCCAGCAGCGTTGTACAATATCAGCCCCAGCATTTT
CDR3: CASSVVQYQPQHF

J: TRBJ1-1
size: few
V: TRBV5-1
D: NA
DNA: TGCGCCAGCAGCTTGGCCCCCGCGGGCGGGGGTTCTGAAGCTTTCTTT
CDR3: CASSLAPAGGGSEAFF

J: TRBJ2-3
size: NA
V: TRBV2
D: TRBD2
DNA: TGTGCCAGCAGTGACATAGGGTGGGCTAGCGGGGGCTCACTTGATACGCAGTATTTT
CDR3: CASSDIGWASGGSLDTQYF

J: TRBJ2-5
size: many
V: TRBV4-2
D: TRBD2
DNA: TGTGCCAGCAGCCAAGTTGGAGCGGGGCAAGAGACCCAGTACTTC
CDR3: CASSQVGAGQETQYF

J: TRBJ2-3
size: few
V: TRBV12-3/TRBV12-4
D: TRBD2
DNA: TGTGCCAGCAGTTGGACTAGCGGGGGGGTATCTAGCACAGATACGCAGTATTTT
CDR3: CASSWTSGGVSSTDTQYF

J: TRBJ1-2
size: NA
V: TRBV7-2
D: NA
DNA: TGTGCCAGCAGCTTACTGGACAACTATGGCTACACCTTC
CDR3: CASSLLDNYGYTF

J: TRBJ2-7
size: NA
V: TRBV6-2/TRBV6-3
D: NA
DNA: TGTGCCAGCAGCCACCTCCCAGAGAAGTACTTC
CDR3: CASSHLPEKYF

J: TRBJ2-7
size: few
V: TRBV10-3
D: TRBD2
DNA: TGTGCCATCAATGCCGGGACTAGCAGTCACGAGCAGTACTTC
CDR3: CAINAGTSSHEQYF